What follows are 7 T cell receptor beta chains derived from one specimen sequenced in a study of blood T cell repertoires in COVID-19. Sequenced by immunoSEQ multiplex PCR; TCRdb stores in-frame clones only, minus some. The sample lists 300,000 to 350,000 clones, 80% to 90% seen once, with 2.5% to 3% in the top ten. The specimen sequenced was peripheral blood. The origin of the receptors is a man aged 25 to 45 with active or convalescent COVID-19.

This chain links TRBV28 with TRBJ2-2; the D gene is possibly TRBD1 (6 bases). Germline CDR1 is MDHEN and CDR2 is SYDVKM. The CDR3 contains 15 residues. With 5 bases removed from V and 4 bases from J, the gap between germline ends came to 14 bases. The CDR3, as DNA: TGTGCCAGCAGTAGAAGGGGGTTGGGCACCGGGGAGCTGTTTTTT. Translation gives CASSRRGLGTGELFF. The full variable domain, rest sourced from reference TRBV28 and TRBJ2-2, is DVKVTQSSRYLVKRTGEKVFLECVQDMDHENMFWYRQDPGLGLRLIYFSYDVKMKEKGDIPEGYSVSREKKERFSLILESASTNQTSMYLCASSRRGLGTGELFFGEGSRLTVL.

V usage is TRBV7-8 and J usage is TRBJ2-1; possibly TRBD1 for D (5 bases). V shed 5 bases and J shed 6 bases, with 17 bases lying between them. This CDR3 contains 15 residues. From germline, CDR1 is SGHVS and CDR2 FQNEAQ. CDR3 in DNA: TGTGCCAGCAGCCCTGGGGCTGGACCCCTCAATGAGCAGTTCTTC. It is translated as CASSPGAGPLNEQFF.

The chain employs TRBV4-2 and TRBJ2-7; 7 bases fit TRBD1. Trimming took 1 base from V and 6 from J; bases not matched to a gene: 12. The germline gives CDR1 LGHNA, CDR2 YNFKEQ. The CDR3 runs to 16 residues. CDR3 in amino acids: CASSQGRQGMVGEQYF. CDR3 nucleotide sequence: TGTGCCAGCAGCCAAGGGAGACAGGGAATGGTAGGCGAGCAGTACTTC.

V gene TRBV28 combines with J gene TRBJ2-1; TRBD2 might be the D (5 bases). Germline-derived CDR1 and CDR2 are MDHEN and SYDVKM. Between the trimmed V and J ends, which lost 7 bases and 0 bases, there was a span of 10 bases. CDR3 size: 14 residues. For the CDR3, the DNA is TGTGCCAGCAATCAAGCGGCCTCCTACAATGAGCAGTTCTTC. The encoded protein is CASNQAASYNEQFF.

As for this clone: It is unclear where the CDR3 begins or ends on the DNA, so no DNA is shown, and the CDR3 is as TCRdb lists it. V and J are TRBV7-5 and TRBJ2-1; the DNA was not used to check the table's D call, TRBD2. TRBV7-5 represents a pseudogene. The CDR3 spans 16 amino acids, including both terminal residues. The CDR3 sequence: CVRSLVGGGSYNEQFF.

J is TRBJ1-1 and V is TRBV6-2 or TRBV6-3, with 7 bases matching TRBD1. Germline V gives CDR1 MNHEY, CDR2 SVGEGT. J gave up 1 base and V 2 bases, and 13 bases lay outside the gene matches. The CDR3 loop spans 18 amino acids. CDR3 bases: TGTGCCAGCAGTTACCAGGGGGACTCCGGATTCCCGAACACTGAAGCTTTCTTT. It translates to CASSYQGDSGFPNTEAFF.

The genes are TRBV5-1 and TRBJ2-5, with D perhaps TRBD2 (5 bases). Per germline, CDR1 SGHRS and CDR2 YFSETQ. V lost 3 bases and J 5 bases, leaving 5 bases between the germline ends. This CDR3 spans 11 amino acids. The CDR3 sequence: CASSSGETQYF. As DNA, the CDR3 is TGCGCCAGCAGCTCGGGGGAGACCCAGTACTTC.